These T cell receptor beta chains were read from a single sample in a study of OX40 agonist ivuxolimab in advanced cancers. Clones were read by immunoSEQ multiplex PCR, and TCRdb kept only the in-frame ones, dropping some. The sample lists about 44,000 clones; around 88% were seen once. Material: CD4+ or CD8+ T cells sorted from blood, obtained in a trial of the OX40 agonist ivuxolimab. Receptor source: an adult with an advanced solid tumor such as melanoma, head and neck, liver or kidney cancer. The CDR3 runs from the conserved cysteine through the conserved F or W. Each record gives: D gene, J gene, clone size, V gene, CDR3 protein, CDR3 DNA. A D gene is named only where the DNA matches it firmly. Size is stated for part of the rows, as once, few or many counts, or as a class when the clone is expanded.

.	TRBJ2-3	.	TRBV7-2	CASSLADTQYF	TGTGCCAGCAGCTTAGCAGATACGCAGTATTTT
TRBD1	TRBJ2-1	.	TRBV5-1	CASSLPDRGDEQFF	TGCGCCAGCAGCTTGCCGGACAGGGGAGATGAGCAGTTCTTC
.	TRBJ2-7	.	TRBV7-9	CASSGSAYEQYF	TGTGCCAGCAGCGGCAGTGCCTACGAGCAGTACTTC
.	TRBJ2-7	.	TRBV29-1	CSVEILRSADFTYEQYF	TGCAGCGTTGAAATACTTCGGTCCGCCGATTTTACCTACGAGCAGTACTTC
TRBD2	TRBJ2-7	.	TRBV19	CASSRIYSGVNPYEQYF	TGTGCCAGTAGTCGGATATATAGCGGGGTAAACCCCTACGAGCAGTACTTC
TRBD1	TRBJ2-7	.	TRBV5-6	CASSLVGQAFYEQYF	TGTGCCAGCAGCTTGGTGGGACAGGCCTTCTACGAGCAGTACTTC
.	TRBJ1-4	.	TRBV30	CAWSGQGVEKLFF	TGTGCCTGGAGCGGGCAAGGGGTTGAAAAACTGTTTTTT
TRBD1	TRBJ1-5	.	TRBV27	CASRLGTGRAGNQPQHF	TGTGCCAGCAGGCTCGGGACAGGGAGAGCGGGCAATCAGCCCCAGCATTTT
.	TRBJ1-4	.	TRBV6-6	CASSISGASNEKLFF	TGTGCCAGCAGTATATCAGGGGCCTCTAATGAAAAACTGTTTTTT
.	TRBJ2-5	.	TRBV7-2	CASSLGGGTGPQETQYF	TGTGCCAGCAGCTTGGGCGGGGGGACAGGGCCCCAAGAGACCCAGTACTTC
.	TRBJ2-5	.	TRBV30	CAWRGAETQYF	TGTGCCTGGAGAGGTGCGGAGACCCAGTACTTC
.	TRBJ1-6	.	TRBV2	CASRFVTPPNSPLHF	TGTGCCAGCAGATTCGTGACACCCCCGAATTCACCCCTCCACTTT
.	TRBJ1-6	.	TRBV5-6	CASSSGYGGSNSPLHF	TGTGCCAGCAGCTCGGGGTACGGGGGCAGTAATTCACCCCTCCACTTT
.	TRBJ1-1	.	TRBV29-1	CSVTGQITEAFF	TGCAGCGTCACCGGGCAGATTACTGAAGCTTTCTTT
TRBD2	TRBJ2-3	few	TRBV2	CASRGLAGSVTDTQYF	TGTGCCAGCAGAGGCCTAGCGGGATCTGTCACAGATACGCAGTATTTT
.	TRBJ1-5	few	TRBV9	CASSAEPNQPQHF	TGTGCCAGCAGCGCCGAGCCGAATCAGCCCCAGCATTTT
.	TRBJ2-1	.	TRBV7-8	CASSLGLGGIEQFF	TGTGCCAGCAGCTTAGGTTTGGGGGGCATTGAGCAGTTCTTC
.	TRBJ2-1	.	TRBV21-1	CASSTLLVSSYNEQFF	TGTGCCAGCAGCACCCTGTTGGTGTCGAGCTACAATGAGCAGTTCTTC
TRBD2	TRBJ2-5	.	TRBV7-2	CASSPGEGLAYRETQYF	TGTGCCAGCAGCCCAGGGGAGGGACTAGCATATAGAGAGACCCAGTACTTC
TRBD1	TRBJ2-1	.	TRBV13	CASSRRTGVYNEQFF	TGTGCCAGCAGCAGAAGGACAGGGGTATACAATGAGCAGTTCTTC
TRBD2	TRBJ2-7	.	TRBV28	CASSLWGLAGEEEQYF	TGTGCCAGCAGTTTATGGGGACTAGCGGGAGAAGAAGAGCAGTACTTC
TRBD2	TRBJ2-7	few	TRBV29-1	CSVEGGGRAGEQYF	TGCAGCGTTGAAGGGGGCGGGAGGGCCGGCGAGCAGTACTTC
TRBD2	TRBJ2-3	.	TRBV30	CAWNILAGRDTQYF	TGTGCCTGGAATATTCTAGCGGGGAGAGATACGCAGTATTTT
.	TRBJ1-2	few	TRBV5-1	CASSLEAGVNYGYTF	TGCGCCAGCAGCTTGGAGGCAGGCGTTAACTATGGCTACACCTTC
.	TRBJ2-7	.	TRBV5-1	CASSFSVGGPYGQYF	TGCGCCAGCAGCTTTTCCGTGGGCGGACCCTACGGGCAGTACTTC
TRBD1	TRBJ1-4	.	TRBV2	CASSLDRARKLFF	TGTGCCAGCAGTCTCGACAGGGCTCGGAAACTGTTTTTT
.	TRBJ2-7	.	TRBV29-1	CSVETSSYEQYF	TGCAGCGTCGAGACGTCCTCCTACGAGCAGTACTTC
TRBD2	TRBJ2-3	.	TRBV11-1	CASSLASGGRTDTQYF	TGTGCCAGCAGCTTAGCGAGCGGGGGCAGGACAGATACGCAGTATTTT
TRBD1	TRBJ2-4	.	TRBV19	CASSLETGGIGAKNIQYF	TGTGCCAGCTCTTTGGAGACAGGGGGAATAGGAGCCAAAAACATTCAGTACTTC
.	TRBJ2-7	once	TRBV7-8	CASSLGTGPPYEQYF	TGTGCCAGCAGCTTAGGGACCGGGCCCCCTTACGAGCAGTACTTC
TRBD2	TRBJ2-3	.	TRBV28	CASSSPSGGSDTQYF	TGTGCCAGCAGCTCCCCTAGCGGGGGATCAGATACGCAGTATTTT
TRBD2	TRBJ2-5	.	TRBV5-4	CASSAPREAQYF	TGTGCCAGCAGCGCGCCTCGGGAGGCCCAGTACTTC
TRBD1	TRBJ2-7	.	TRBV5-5	CASSLRTGFDEQYF	TGTGCCAGCAGCTTGAGGACAGGGTTCGACGAGCAGTACTTC
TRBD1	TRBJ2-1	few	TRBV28	CASGGQAYNEQFF	TGTGCCAGCGGGGGACAGGCATACAATGAGCAGTTCTTC
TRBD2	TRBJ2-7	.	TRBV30	CAWSVSRTSGRPPLLRYEQYF	TGTGCCTGGAGTGTAAGTCGGACTAGCGGGAGACCCCCATTGTTACGCTACGAGCAGTACTTC
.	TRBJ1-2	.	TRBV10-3	CAISEPRSPYSYTF	TGTGCCATCAGTGAGCCGCGATCACCCTATAGCTACACCTTC
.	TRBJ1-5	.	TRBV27	CASSLFSVPNQPQHF	TGTGCCAGCAGTTTATTCAGTGTCCCCAATCAGCCCCAGCATTTT
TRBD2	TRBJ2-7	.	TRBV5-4	CASSAGTSGRSYEQYF	TGTGCCAGCAGTGCTGGGACTAGCGGGAGGTCGTACGAGCAGTACTTC
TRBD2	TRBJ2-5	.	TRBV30	CAWSTPTSGGAGTQYF	TGTGCCTGGAGTACCCCGACTAGCGGGGGGGCCGGGACCCAGTACTTC
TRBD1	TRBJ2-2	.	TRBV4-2	CASSQDDRGGTGELFF	TGTGCCAGCAGCCAAGACGACAGGGGTGGCACCGGGGAGCTGTTTTTT